This T cell receptor beta chain emerged from a study of T cells in Graves' hyperthyroidism and ophthalmopathy. Study as a whole: Before treatment of any kind, peripheral blood was taken at initial diagnosis.

Overall study findings and caveats: With a median lead of about 6.9 months before onset, the model predicted ophthalmopathy.

This clonotype has ten or more counts. Its target is unknown. J was trimmed by 5 bases and V by 5 bases; bases with no gene match: 29. Germline V gives CDR1 MNHNS, CDR2 SASEGT. The CDR3 length is 22 residues. Drawn at first hyperthyroidism diagnosis, the blood sample preceded any ophthalmopathy symptoms. Cells are PBMCs isolated from roughly 9.2 ml of fresh blood. Template material for amplifying TCR beta CDR3 regions consisted of RNA transcripts. An initial round of RT-PCR targeting the TCR CDR3 relied on the HTBI primer set. Via MiXCR, TCRdb re-called the multiplex PCR reads, giving one row per CDR3 protein. In the table there are fewer than 450,000 distinct CDR3 sequences, roughly 15% of which are singletons.

The TCR originated in a woman between 25 and 40 years old with Graves' hyperthyroidism that later progressed to Graves' ophthalmopathy. The J gene is TRBJ2-5, the V gene TRBV6-1; 10 nucleotides agree with TRBD2. Material: blood. CDR3 DNA: TGTGCCAGCAGTTCCGCTGTGTTACGTAGCGGGAGGCTATCGGGCGTTCGGGAGACCCAGTACTTC. It encodes CASSSAVLRSGRLSGVRETQYF.